These 6 T cell receptor beta chains were all obtained from the same sample, sequenced in a study of blood T cell repertoires in COVID-19. Using immunoSEQ multiplex PCR, the repertoire was profiled, and TCRdb retains in-frame clones only, with some absent. The sample lists 95,000 to 150,000 clones, 80% to 90% occurring once. Material for sequencing was peripheral blood. The receptor source for this set is a man of 80 years or more with active or convalescent COVID-19.

CDR3 DNA sequence: TGTGCCAGCAGTTACTCTCAGGGGTTCAATTCACCCCTCCACTTT. Translation gives CASSYSQGFNSPLHF. The J gene is TRBJ1-6, the V gene TRBV6-5; possible D gene TRBD1, 6 bases. V lost 0 bases, J lost 7 bases, and 10 bases lay in between. The CDR3 has 15 amino acids. In germline, CDR1 is MNHEY, CDR2 SVGAGI.

The chain carries TRBV6-5 and TRBJ1-2; D uncertain. V was trimmed by 6 bases and J by 4 bases, leaving 9 bases between them. CDR3 length: 12 amino acids. Looked up from germline, CDR1 is MNHEY and CDR2 is SVGAGI. The CDR3 DNA follows: TGTGCCAGCAGAACTGAACCCTATGGCTACACCTTC. Protein product: CASRTEPYGYTF.

V is TRBV7-2 and J is TRBJ1-6; 8 nucleotides match TRBD1. CDR3 length: 17 residues. Germline CDR1 SGHTA, CDR2 FQGNSA. V gave up 0 bases and J gave up 7 bases; unmatched junction bases: 8. In DNA, the CDR3 is TGTGCCAGCAGCTTAGCACCACAGACAGGGGCGAATTCACCCCTCCACTTT. It yields the protein CASSLAPQTGANSPLHF.

This clone was recorded once. The J gene is TRBJ2-2, the V gene TRBV7-9; D is perhaps TRBD1 (9 bases). V gave up 4 bases and J gave up 5 bases, with 23 bases separating them. There are 18 residues in the CDR3. Per the germline V gene, CDR1 is SEHNR and CDR2 is FQNEAQ (reference sequence). The CDR3 DNA is TGTGCCAGCAGCTCCCACGGGGGGGGACAGGGTCGGACCGGGGAGCTGTTTTTT. Translation gives CASSSHGGGQGRTGELFF.

A word on this clone: Other nucleotide sequences from this sample produce the same CDR3. V gene TRBV7-3 combines with J gene TRBJ2-3, with D possibly matching TRBD2 (6 bases). V was clipped by 5 bases and J by 0 bases, with 9 bases between them. Looked up from germline, CDR1 is SGHTA and CDR2 is FQGTGA. The CDR3 is 14 amino acids. CDR3 sequence reads: CASSGSGSTDTQYF. CDR3 DNA sequence: TGTGCCAGCAGCGGTAGCGGTAGCACAGATACGCAGTATTTT. Based on the CDR3 plus reference TRBV7-3 and TRBJ2-3, the full variable domain is GAGVSQTPSNKVTEKGKYVELRCDPISGHTALYWYRQSLGQGPEFLIYFQGTGAADDSGLPNDRFFAVRPEGSVSTLKIQRTERGDSAVYLCASSGSGSTDTQYFGPGTRLTVL.

CDR3 sequence (DNA): TGCGCCAGCAGCCACAACCTAGCAGCCGGGGAGCTGTTTTTT. Protein product: CASSHNLAAGELFF. The chain employs TRBV4-1 and TRBJ2-2; D perhaps matches TRBD2 (5 bases). CDR1 is MGHRA, CDR2 YSYEKL, per germline. The ends were cut back, 3 bases at V and 6 bases at J, with 11 bases in the middle. The CDR3 length is 14 residues.